The rows below give T cell receptor beta chains drawn from one sample of a study of post-analysis software for immune sequencing data. One entry per CDR3 protein results from TCRdb running MiXCR on the PCR reads. The table records some 800,000 distinct CDR3 sequences, 46% of them present only once. Sequenced sample: blood. The receptors were gathered from a girl aged 10 to 17 with multiple sclerosis. Each CDR3 is given without its conserved first and last residue.

j_gene | v_gene | CDR3aa
TRBJ2-3 | TRBV7-2 | ASGLDSWADTQY
TRBJ2-5 | TRBV24-1 | ATSDFPGQETQY
TRBJ2-5 | TRBV10-2 | ASTVGRDLGETQY
- | TRBV27 | ASSLSAAPEGTQY
TRBJ2-4 | TRBV7-2 | ASSLAALPQNIQY
TRBJ2-1 | TRBV12-3/TRBV12-4 | ASSSILAGSYNEQF
TRBJ2-7 | TRBV20-1 | SAVPEGRVQETQY
TRBJ2-1 | TRBV24-1 | ATSDATAGAGNEQF
TRBJ2-7 | TRBV27 | ASSPRQIYEQY
TRBJ2-3 | TRBV4-1 | ASSQVLGGGTQY
- | TRBV29-1 | SVLRGIQY
TRBJ2-1 | TRBV10-3 | AIGGTGGSWPSSYNEQF
TRBJ2-7 | TRBV20-1 | SAHVPGLAGAGEQY
TRBJ2-1 | TRBV29-1 | SVGIGAAEQF
TRBJ1-6 | TRBV5-6 | ASSPRTGGFSPLH
TRBJ2-1 | TRBV7-9 | ASSENDRGYYNEQF
TRBJ2-1 | TRBV20-1 | SARVGPTEQF
TRBJ1-4 | TRBV6-5 | ASSRVLNEKLF
TRBJ2-5 | TRBV6-2/TRBV6-3 | ASSSTGKTQY
TRBJ2-7 | TRBV20-1 | SASGRTSYEQY
TRBJ1-1 | TRBV6-5 | ASSYSRSVSQGVLNTEAF
TRBJ2-1 | TRBV6-1 | ASSEALLWGESNEQF
TRBJ1-1 | TRBV19 | ASSIGDRGEAF
TRBJ2-6 | TRBV20-1 | SATGQGASGANVLT